This TCR beta chain derives from a study of identical twins (dated by TCRdb to 2016 to 2018). Regarding the complete study: The study deep-sequenced TCR alpha and beta repertoires from monozygotic twins, unrelated adults of various ages and cord blood to test whether fetal clonotypes persist. Replicate twin experiments were performed at different times using different library preparation protocols to rule out contamination.

Concerning this clonotype: What this receptor recognizes is not known. No much larger clone is present one base from it, and per-base qualities are unavailable.

The research as a whole found: Conclusions relied on cross-sectional statistical analysis, since the same donors could not be followed over many years. Excess twin sharing in beta out-of-frame sequences was weaker because fewer shared sequences lowered the signal-to-noise ratio. Zero-insertion analyses could be partly confounded by invariant T cells such as MAIT and iNKT, although diverse VJ usage argued against such confounding for most clonotypes. Abundant cord blood beta clonotypes had fewer insertions, young adult naive repertoires showed a similar but weaker trend, and memory repertoires showed no such trend. Out-of-frame TCR alpha sharing in monozygotic twins was systematically underestimated by recombination models, whereas sharing between unrelated individuals was in agreement with the recombination models. Out-of-frame TCR alpha sequences shared between twins showed an excess of low generation-probability sequences compared with coincidental sharing between unrelated individuals.

The library was generated by 5' RACE. Sequencer: Illumina HiSeq 2000. A universal primer binding site was introduced by template switching, and a unique molecular identifier was present in the final cDNA, enabling accurate counting of TCR cDNA molecules. Specific primers in the conserved constant-segment region were used to synthesize first-strand cDNA for the TCR alpha and beta chains. To control for contamination, every cDNA library carried two barcodes: a SMART-Mk sample barcode plus Illumina barcodes. TruSeq adapter sequences along with Illumina sample barcodes were introduced in two successive PCR steps. Sequencing of the TCR alpha and beta cDNA libraries was done on the Illumina HiSeq platform using custom primers. The original methods were these. MiGEC was used to process raw reads and extract unique molecular identifiers, and MiXCR was used to find CDR3 positions. For each individual, recombination models were inferred using an EM algorithm with the repgenHMM and IGoR tools. Shared clonotypes were analyzed with the tcR package in R, and sharing was normalized by the product of cloneset sizes. To study raw recombination free of thymic and clonal selection effects, out-of-frame nonproductive sequences were analyzed. The raw public reads went through TCRdb reprocessing: fastp at Q25, MiXCR clone calling, in-frame beta chains kept. Each entry is one CDR3 protein sequence, shown with its most common DNA and genes. None of the V and J calls come from the authors' own analysis; TCRdb made them. For this sample there are a few hundred thousand distinct CDR3 sequences; 9.5% to 10% appear just once. Around 3.1% of the sample comes from the top ten.

The germline V and J ends show losses of 7 bases and 4 bases respectively, and no gene match explains 7 bases of the junction. CDR1 and CDR2, looked up from the germline V gene, are MNHNS and SASEGT. Including the terminal cysteine and phenylalanine, the CDR3 comprises 14 residues. Only the CDR3 portion is preserved as DNA: 42 bases, with reading frame beginning at the first base. All donors were healthy Caucasians. Three pairs of female monozygotic twins, all aged roughly 18 to 29 years, were included in the twin cohort. The RNA used for TCR libraries was isolated from peripheral blood mononuclear cells. This sample was also put to use in a study of yellow fever vaccine responses in identical twins. From the second report: The authors reported that the T cell response to vaccination in identical twins appeared partly convergent and partly personalized. Focusing on identical twins, the study followed the T cell clones that responded to the vaccine, and did so with precision.

The sequenced sample was PBMCs. The rearranged chain carries TRBV6-1 and TRBJ2-5; 9 of the junction bases match TRBD1. The source is a woman between 18 and 29 years old in good health. The CDR3 amino acid sequence is: CASTKQGARETQYF. The sequence in DNA is TGTGCCAGCACTAAACAGGGGGCGCGAGAGACCCAGTACTTC.